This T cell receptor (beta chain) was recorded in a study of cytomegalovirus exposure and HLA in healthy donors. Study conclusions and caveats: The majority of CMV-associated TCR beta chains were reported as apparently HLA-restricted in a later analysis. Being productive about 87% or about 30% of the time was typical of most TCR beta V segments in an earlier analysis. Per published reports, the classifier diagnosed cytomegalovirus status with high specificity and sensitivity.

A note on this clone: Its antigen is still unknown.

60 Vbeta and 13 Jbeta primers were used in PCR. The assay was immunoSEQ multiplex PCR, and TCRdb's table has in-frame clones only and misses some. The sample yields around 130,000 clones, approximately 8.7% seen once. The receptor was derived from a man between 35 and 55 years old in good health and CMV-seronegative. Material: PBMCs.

CDR3 nucleotide sequence: TGTGCCAGCAGCCCGGGACTAGCAGCAGATACGCAGTATTTT. Protein product: CASSPGLAADTQYF. The chain carries TRBV7-2 and TRBJ2-3, with 9 nucleotides matching TRBD2. CDR3 size: 14 residues. Germline V gene sequence: CDR1 SGHTA, CDR2 FQGNSA. The V and J ends lost 5 bases and 4 bases, in that order; junction bases with no gene match: 4.